A selection of T cell receptor beta chains follows, all from one sample in a study of T cell responses to AZD1222 COVID-19 vaccine. Repertoires were generated with immunoSEQ multiplex PCR, while TCRdb's copy carries only in-frame clones and drops some. The sample contains roughly 100,000 clones, 80% to 90% of which appear only once. The input for sequencing was peripheral blood, taken on day 0 of AZD1222 vaccination. These receptors all stem from an adult in good health. Each CDR3 is given with its conserved first and last residue. The D gene is left open where the match is weak. The listing skips clone size in some rows; elsewhere it reads once, few, many or a size class.

size: NA
J: TRBJ1-1
D: NA
V: TRBV2
CDR3: CAIETQGLSEAFF
DNA: TGTGCCATAGAGACTCAGGGCTTATCTGAAGCTTTCTTT

size: NA
J: TRBJ2-1
D: NA
V: TRBV6-2/TRBV6-3
CDR3: CASSYPPYEQFF
DNA: TGTGCCAGCAGTTACCCCCCGTATGAGCAGTTCTTC

size: once
J: TRBJ1-1
D: NA
V: TRBV5-8
CDR3: CASSRIGTEAFF
DNA: TGTGCCAGCAGCCGGATCGGGACTGAAGCTTTCTTT

size: NA
J: TRBJ1-6
D: TRBD1
V: TRBV30
CDR3: CAWSVPRTGRTLNSPLHF
DNA: TGTGCCTGGAGTGTCCCGCGGACAGGGCGTACACTTAATTCACCCCTCCACTTT

size: NA
J: TRBJ1-2
D: NA
V: TRBV3-1/TRBV3-2
CDR3: CASSRTFVGYGYTF
DNA: TGTGCCAGCAGCCGGACATTCGTCGGCTATGGCTACACCTTC

size: NA
J: TRBJ1-5
D: TRBD1
V: TRBV5-6
CDR3: CASSLNRQGVQPQHF
DNA: TGTGCCAGCAGCTTAAATAGACAGGGGGTCCAGCCCCAGCATTTT

size: once
J: TRBJ1-1
D: NA
V: TRBV6-5
CDR3: CASSYYRDTEAFF
DNA: TGTGCCAGCAGTTACTACCGGGACACTGAAGCTTTCTTT

size: NA
J: TRBJ1-1
D: TRBD1
V: TRBV7-3
CDR3: CASSSTGGNTEAFF
DNA: TGTGCCAGCAGTTCTACAGGGGGGAACACTGAAGCTTTCTTT

size: NA
J: TRBJ2-7
D: NA
V: TRBV2
CDR3: CASRQPTYEQYF
DNA: TGTGCCAGCCGACAGCCGACCTACGAGCAGTACTTC

size: NA
J: TRBJ1-6
D: NA
V: TRBV2
CDR3: CASRVRTNSPLHF
DNA: TGTGCCAGCAGGGTTCGAACTAATTCACCCCTCCACTTT

size: NA
J: TRBJ1-1
D: NA
V: TRBV2
CDR3: CASSEGPGVGTEAFF
DNA: TGTGCCAGCAGTGAAGGTCCAGGGGTCGGAACTGAAGCTTTCTTT

size: NA
J: TRBJ1-2
D: NA
V: TRBV5-1
CDR3: CASSLSGAGGYTF
DNA: TGCGCCAGCAGCCTGTCGGGAGCCGGCGGCTACACCTTC

size: NA
J: TRBJ1-2
D: NA
V: TRBV5-6
CDR3: CASTRQGPYGYTF
DNA: TGTGCCAGCACCAGGCAGGGACCCTATGGCTACACCTTC

size: NA
J: TRBJ1-6
D: NA
V: TRBV4-3
CDR3: CASSQDRGGVSTSPLHF
DNA: TGCGCCAGCAGCCAAGATCGGGGAGGGGTCTCGACTTCACCCCTCCACTTT

size: NA
J: TRBJ1-1
D: TRBD1
V: TRBV30
CDR3: CAWSDDRGRTEAFF
DNA: TGTGCCTGGAGTGACGACAGGGGACGCACTGAAGCTTTCTTT

size: NA
J: TRBJ1-1
D: NA
V: TRBV11-3
CDR3: CASAGRSREAFF
DNA: TGTGCCAGCGCCGGTCGATCGAGGGAAGCTTTCTTT

size: NA
J: TRBJ1-2
D: NA
V: TRBV9
CDR3: CASSERQNYGYTF
DNA: TGTGCCAGCAGTGAGAGACAGAACTATGGCTACACCTTC

size: few
J: TRBJ1-4
D: NA
V: TRBV2
CDR3: CASIRGGEKLFF
DNA: TGTGCCAGCATCAGGGGAGGCGAAAAACTGTTTTTT

size: NA
J: TRBJ1-3
D: NA
V: TRBV14
CDR3: CASSQDTSTTGNTIYF
DNA: TGTGCCAGCAGCCAAGACACTTCCACGACTGGAAACACCATATATTTT

size: NA
J: TRBJ2-2
D: NA
V: TRBV9
CDR3: CASSVRVLTDAGRTGELFF
DNA: TGTGCCAGCAGCGTACGCGTCCTGACCGACGCAGGGAGGACCGGGGAGCTGTTTTTT

size: NA
J: TRBJ2-1
D: TRBD2
V: TRBV18
CDR3: CASSPVSGGGQGSEQFF
DNA: TGTGCCAGCTCACCAGTTAGCGGGGGGGGCCAGGGATCCGAGCAGTTCTTC

size: NA
J: TRBJ2-1
D: TRBD1
V: TRBV7-9
CDR3: CASSGDRAREQFF
DNA: TGTGCCAGCAGCGGGGACAGGGCCCGCGAGCAGTTCTTC

size: NA
J: TRBJ1-5
D: NA
V: TRBV4-3
CDR3: CASSQDWGMEQPQHF
DNA: TGCGCCAGCAGCCAAGATTGGGGTATGGAACAGCCCCAGCATTTT

size: NA
J: TRBJ2-3
D: NA
V: TRBV4-1
CDR3: CASSQVPGRTDTQYF
DNA: TGCGCCAGCAGCCAAGTTCCAGGACGCACAGATACGCAGTATTTT

size: NA
J: TRBJ2-2
D: NA
V: TRBV23-1
CDR3: CASSQLRHRRATNTGELFF
DNA: TGCGCCAGCAGTCAATTAAGACACAGGCGAGCTACGAACACCGGGGAGCTGTTTTTT

size: once
J: TRBJ2-1
D: NA
V: TRBV7-2
CDR3: CASSAAIGAYNEQFF
DNA: TGTGCCAGCAGCGCCGCGATAGGGGCTTACAATGAGCAGTTCTTC

size: NA
J: TRBJ1-2
D: NA
V: TRBV7-2
CDR3: CASSLVLWSFGYTF
DNA: TGTGCCAGCAGCTTAGTCCTCTGGAGTTTTGGCTACACCTTC

size: NA
J: TRBJ1-2
D: TRBD1
V: TRBV30
CDR3: CAWTGGRSGYTF
DNA: TGTGCCTGGACAGGGGGAAGGAGTGGCTACACCTTC

size: large
J: TRBJ1-2
D: NA
V: TRBV5-1
CDR3: CASSFLLPRGKDGYTF
DNA: TGCGCCAGCAGCTTCCTCCTCCCGCGGGGGAAAGATGGCTACACCTTC

size: NA
J: TRBJ2-4
D: NA
V: TRBV28
CDR3: CASNGQEGGKNIQYF
DNA: TGTGCCAGCAATGGACAGGAGGGGGGCAAAAACATTCAGTACTTC